The 21 T cell receptor beta chains presented below share a single source sample, sequenced in a study of T cell repertoires in cytomegalovirus infection. Which antigens these TCRs recognize remains unknown. TCRdb itself ran the reads through MiXCR, one entry per CDR3 protein. The sample has about 890,000 distinct CDR3 sequences; about 33% are singletons. Sample: cultured CD8+ T cells from PBMCs, taken from culture after CMV antigen stimulation. Every receptor here comes from a human donor in good health (CMV status not recorded). Some clones in this sample may be carry-over from other donors' samples.

The CDR3 nucleotides are TGTGCCACCAGTGTTAGCGGGGGAGCAGATACGCAGTATTTT. Translated, it gives CATSVSGGADTQYF. The gene calls are TRBV15 and TRBJ2-3; 9 nucleotides line up with TRBD2. Germline V gene data show CDR1 as LNHNV and CDR2 as YYDKDF (reference sequence). CDR3 length: 14 amino acids. Unmatched junction bases numbered 5, after V lost 6 bases and J lost 4 bases. The entire variable domain, with the rest obtained from reference TRBV15 and TRBJ2-3, is as follows: DAMVIQNPRYQVTQFGKPVTLSCSQTLNHNVMYWYQQKSSQAPKLLFHYYDKDFNNEADTPDNFQSRRPNTSFCFLDIRSPGLGDTAMYLCATSVSGGADTQYFGPGTRLTVL.

The chain recombines TRBV12-3 or TRBV12-4 with TRBJ2-3, with 10 bases that match TRBD2. The CDR3 has 15 residues. Trimming at V came to 6 bases and at J to 5 bases, leaving 8 bases not matched to a gene. The CDR3 sequence: CASRFWTSGGDTQYF. CDR3 DNA: TGTGCCAGCAGGTTCTGGACTAGCGGAGGAGATACGCAGTATTTT.

The table lists this clonotype with a few counts. The chain has TRBV6-1 and TRBJ1-1; D is unresolved. This CDR3 has 12 residues. CDR1 MNHNS and CDR2 SASEGT come from the germline V gene. The V end was cut by 1 base, the J end by 10 bases, with 10 bases between. CDR3 region: CASSEEALGAFF. The DNA of the CDR3 is TGTGCCAGCAGTGAAGAGGCACTGGGAGCTTTCTTT.

The V gene is TRBV5-4, the J gene TRBJ1-1; 7 bases are shared with TRBD1. The germline gives CDR1 SGHNT, CDR2 YYREEE (reference sequence). This CDR3 is built from 13 residues. V gave up 1 base and J gave up 6 bases; unmatched junction bases: 3. The CDR3 loop reads CASSLQGVSEAFF. The CDR3 nucleotides read TGTGCCAGCAGCTTGCAGGGGGTCTCTGAAGCTTTCTTT.

The chain employs TRBV4-2 and TRBJ1-2, with D hard to call. Germline CDR1 is LGHNA and CDR2 is YNFKEQ. CDR3 length equals 14 residues. Trimming stripped 1 base from V and 3 bases from J, with 9 bases between. The CDR3 region is CASSQGSVHYGYTF. The CDR3 bases are TGTGCCAGCAGCCAAGGGTCAGTTCACTATGGCTACACCTTC.

This clonotype occurred a few times. V is TRBV5-6 and J is TRBJ2-7; TRBD1 agrees at 7 bases. The V gene end was trimmed by 2 bases and the J gene end by 6 bases; junction bases not matched to a gene: 8. Germline V gene data show CDR1 as SGHDT and CDR2 as YYEEEE. The CDR3 contains 14 residues. This chain's CDR3 is CASSFGDSLPEQYF. For the CDR3, the DNA is TGTGCCAGCAGCTTCGGGGACAGCCTCCCCGAGCAGTACTTC.

This clonotype was seen only a few times. The rearrangement uses TRBV9 and TRBJ2-6; TRBD1 might be the D (5 bases). Germline CDR1 reads SGDLS; CDR2 reads YYNGEE. The CDR3 is 17 residues long. Trimming removed 3 bases at V and 1 base at J, with 14 bases between. DNA of the CDR3: TGTGCCAGCAGCGCCAATGATCCAGGGTCTGGGGCCAACGTCCTGACTTTC. This codes for CASSANDPGSGANVLTF.

As for this clonotype: This may arise from a read error, as a much more abundant clone is one base away. The genes are TRBV7-3 and TRBJ2-5, with D possibly being TRBD1 (6 bases). The CDR3 is made up of 16 amino acids. Germline V gene data show CDR1 as SGHTA and CDR2 as FQGTGA. As DNA, the CDR3 is TGTGTCAGCAGCTTAGATGTAGGACAGATTCAAGAGACCCAGTACTTC. It encodes CVSSLDVGQIQETQYF.

This clonotype has only a few counts. The chain has TRBV27 and TRBJ2-7, with 7 bases identical to TRBD2. J gave up 3 bases and V 3 bases, and 5 bases lay outside the gene matches. From germline, CDR1 is MNHEY and CDR2 SMNVEV (reference sequence). This CDR3 comprises 14 residues. The DNA for the CDR3 is TGTGCCAGCAGTTTTGGGGGGGACGACTACGAGCAGTACTTC. The encoded protein is CASSFGGDDYEQYF.

The chain uses TRBV7-8 and TRBJ2-3, with 8 bases fitting TRBD2. With V trimmed by 5 bases and J by 5 bases, 6 bases remained unmatched. The CDR3 runs to 14 residues. CDR1 and CDR2 from the germline V gene are SGHVS and FQNEAQ. The DNA of the CDR3 is TGTGCCAGCAGCCCTGGGACTAGGGGAGATACGCAGTATTTT. This translates into CASSPGTRGDTQYF.

In nucleotides, the CDR3 is TGCAGCGTTGAAGACAGGGAGTCCACTGAAGCTTTCTTT. Its translation: CSVEDRESTEAFF. The rearrangement links TRBV29-1 to TRBJ1-1, with D perhaps matching TRBD1 (5 bases). The CDR3 has 13 amino acids. Looked up from germline, CDR1 is SQVTM and CDR2 is ANQGSEA. Trimming pared 0 bases from V and 4 bases from J, leaving 9 bases between.

This chain's CDR3 is CASGWAGLPINYGYTF. The CDR3 DNA follows: TGTGCTAGTGGATGGGCAGGGCTACCGATTAACTATGGCTACACCTTC. The chain employs TRBV12-5 and TRBJ1-2, with a possible D match to TRBD1 (5 bases). V was cut by 6 bases and J by 1 base, with 18 bases left in between. The CDR3 has 16 amino acids. The germline V gene encodes CDR1 LGHNT and CDR2 FRNRAP.

This clonotype was detected many times. The CDR3 loop is CASSERGGPLTDTQYF. CDR3 in DNA: TGTGCCAGCAGTGAACGCGGGGGGCCACTCACAGATACGCAGTATTTT. The chain is built from TRBV6-1 and TRBJ2-3; 8 nucleotides align to TRBD2. CDR3 length equals 16 residues. The V segment lost 2 bases and the J segment 2 bases; nucleotides outside the gene matches: 6. CDR1 MNHNS and CDR2 SASEGT come from the germline V gene.

Many counts were recorded for this clonotype. The V call is TRBV6-1, the J call TRBJ2-1; D gene ambiguous. Per germline, CDR1 MNHNS and CDR2 SASEGT. This CDR3 has 10 residues. Between the trimmed V and J ends, which lost 3 bases and 9 bases, there was a span of 3 bases. This chain's CDR3 is CASSDLEQFF. The CDR3 DNA sequence: TGTGCCAGCAGTGATCTTGAGCAGTTCTTC.

The genes are TRBV6-8 and TRBJ2-2; D tentatively fits TRBD1 or TRBD2 (5 bases each). CDR1 MNHGY and CDR2 SAAAGT come from the germline V gene. CDR3 length: 15 residues. Trimming took off 0 bases at V and 4 bases at J, with 9 bases between the two ends. This CDR3 reads CASSYSAGTTGELFF. The CDR3, as DNA: TGTGCCAGCAGTTACTCGGCAGGGACCACCGGGGAGCTGTTTTTT.

With respect to this clonotype: A junction end diverges from the germline sequence, so it may reflect a read error. The chain links TRBV5-4 to TRBJ1-4; D is undetermined. This CDR3 has 12 residues. Germline assignment: CDR1 SGHNT and CDR2 YYREEE (reference sequence). CDR3: CASSLEGDRRVF. The CDR3 nucleotides are TGTGCCAGCAGCTTGGAGGGCGACCGTCGGGTTTTT.

This chain links TRBV20-1 with TRBJ2-2; 7 positions agree with TRBD2. In germline, CDR1 is DFQATT, CDR2 SNEGSKA (reference sequence). CDR3 length: 16 amino acids. V was clipped by 0 bases and J by 6 bases; unmatched bases: 10. The CDR3 reads CSARDYESLAAGELFF. In DNA, the CDR3 is TGCAGTGCTAGAGATTACGAAAGCCTAGCGGCCGGGGAGCTGTTTTTT.

This clonotype occurred once. The junction departs from the called germline gene at one end, perhaps through a read error. The chain carries TRBV6-1 and TRBJ1-2; D call uncertain. The CDR3 has 18 residues. Germline CDR1 MNHNS, CDR2 SASEGT. CDR3 region: CTSSYHQVTDGLQRGYTF. In DNA, the CDR3 is TGTACCAGCAGCTATCACCAAGTGACGGACGGTCTTCAGCGTGGCTACACCTTC.

This clonotype was seen many times. The chain uses TRBV7-2 and TRBJ2-1, with D hard to call. Between the trimmed V and J ends, which lost 6 bases and 10 bases, there was a span of 10 bases. Germline V gene data show CDR1 as SGHTA and CDR2 as FQGNSA. This CDR3 region has 11 residues. The DNA for the CDR3 is TGTGCCAGCAGAGAAGAGCGAGAGCAGTTCTTC. This translates into CASREEREQFF.

Concerning this clonotype: An end of the junction does not agree with germline; a read error may underlie this. This chain links TRBV5-6 with TRBJ2-1, with D possibly being TRBD1 (6 bases). The CDR3 consists of 14 residues. CDR1 SGHDT and CDR2 YYEEEE come from the germline V gene. Here the CDR3 DNA reads TGTGCCAGCAGCTCAATGGGACATTACAATGAGCGGTTCTTC. Its protein product is CASSSMGHYNERFF.

This clonotype was detected only a few times. The chain combines TRBV10-3 with TRBJ1-2; D is ambiguous. V was pared by 6 bases and J by 4 bases, with 6 bases between. Germline V gene data show CDR1 as ENHRY and CDR2 as SYGVKD. CDR3 length: 11 amino acids. CDR3 region: CAIRAIYGYTF. The CDR3 coding sequence is TGTGCCATCAGGGCCATCTATGGCTACACCTTC.